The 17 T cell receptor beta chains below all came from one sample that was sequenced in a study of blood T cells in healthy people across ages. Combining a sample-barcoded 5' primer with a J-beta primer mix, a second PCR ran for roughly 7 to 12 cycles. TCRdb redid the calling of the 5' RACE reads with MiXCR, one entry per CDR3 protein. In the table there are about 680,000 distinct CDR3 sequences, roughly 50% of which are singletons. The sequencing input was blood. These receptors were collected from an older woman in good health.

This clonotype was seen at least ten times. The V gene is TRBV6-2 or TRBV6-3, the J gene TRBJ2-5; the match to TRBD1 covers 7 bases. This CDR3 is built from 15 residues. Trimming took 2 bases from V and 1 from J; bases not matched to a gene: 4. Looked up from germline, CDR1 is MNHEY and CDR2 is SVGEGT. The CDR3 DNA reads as TGTGCCAGCAGTTACATCGGGACAGCCCAAGAGACCCAGTACTTC. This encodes CASSYIGTAQETQYF.

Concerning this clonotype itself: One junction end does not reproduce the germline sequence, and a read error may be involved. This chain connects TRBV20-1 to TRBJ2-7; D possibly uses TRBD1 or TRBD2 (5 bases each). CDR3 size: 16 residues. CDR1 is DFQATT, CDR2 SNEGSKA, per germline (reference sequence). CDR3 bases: TGCAATGCTAGAGATCTCGGCAGGGCGGGTCTTCACGAGCAGTACTTC. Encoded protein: CNARDLGRAGLHEQYF.

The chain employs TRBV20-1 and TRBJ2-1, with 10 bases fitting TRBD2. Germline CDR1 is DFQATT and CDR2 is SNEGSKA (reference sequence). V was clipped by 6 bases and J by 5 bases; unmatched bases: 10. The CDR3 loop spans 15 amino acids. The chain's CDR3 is CSAEPGTSVNNEQFF. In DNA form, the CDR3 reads TGCAGTGCCGAACCCGGGACTAGCGTTAACAATGAGCAGTTCTTC.

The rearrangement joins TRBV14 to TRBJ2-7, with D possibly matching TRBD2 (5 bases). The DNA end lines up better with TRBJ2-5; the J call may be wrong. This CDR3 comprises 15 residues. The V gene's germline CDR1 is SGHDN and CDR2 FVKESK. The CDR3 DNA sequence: TGTGCCAGCAGCCACTTCGGACTTGACCAAGAGACCCAGTACTTC. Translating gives CASSHFGLDQETQYF.

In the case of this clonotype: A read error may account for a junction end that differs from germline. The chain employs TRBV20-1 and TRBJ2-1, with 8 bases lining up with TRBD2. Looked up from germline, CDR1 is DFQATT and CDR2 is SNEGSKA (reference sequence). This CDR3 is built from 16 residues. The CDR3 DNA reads TGCAGTGCCAGAGCGGCTAGCGGGTATGCCTACAATGAGCAGTTCTTC. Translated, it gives CSARAASGYAYNEQFF.

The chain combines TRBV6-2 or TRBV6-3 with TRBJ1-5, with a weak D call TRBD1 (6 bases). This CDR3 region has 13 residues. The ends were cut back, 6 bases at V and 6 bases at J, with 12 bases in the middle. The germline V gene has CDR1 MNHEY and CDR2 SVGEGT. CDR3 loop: CASRDRSRQPQHF. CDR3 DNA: TGTGCCAGCAGAGACAGGAGCCGTCAGCCCCAGCATTTT.

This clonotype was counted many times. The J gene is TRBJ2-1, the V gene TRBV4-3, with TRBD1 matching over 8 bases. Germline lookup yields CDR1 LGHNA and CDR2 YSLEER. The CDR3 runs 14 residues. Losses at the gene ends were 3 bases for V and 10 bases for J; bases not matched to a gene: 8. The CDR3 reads CASSQETGGREQFF. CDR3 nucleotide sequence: TGCGCCAGCAGCCAGGAAACAGGGGGGCGGGAGCAGTTCTTC.

CDR3 sequence reads: CSANLDFYSDTQYF. Written as DNA, the CDR3 is TGCAGTGCTAATTTGGACTTCTACTCTGATACGCAGTATTTT. The chain uses TRBV20-1 and TRBJ2-3; perhaps TRBD2 as D (5 bases). The germline V gene encodes CDR1 DFQATT and CDR2 SNEGSKA (reference sequence). CDR3 size: 14 residues. V dropped 4 bases and J dropped 6 bases, with 17 bases sitting between them.

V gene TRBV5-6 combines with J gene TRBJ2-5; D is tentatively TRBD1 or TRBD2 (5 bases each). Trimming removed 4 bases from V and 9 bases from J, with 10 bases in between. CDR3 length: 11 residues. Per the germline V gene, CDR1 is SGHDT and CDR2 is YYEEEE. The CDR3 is CASSRLGAQYF. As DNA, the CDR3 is TGTGCCAGCAGCCGACTGGGGGCCCAGTACTTC.

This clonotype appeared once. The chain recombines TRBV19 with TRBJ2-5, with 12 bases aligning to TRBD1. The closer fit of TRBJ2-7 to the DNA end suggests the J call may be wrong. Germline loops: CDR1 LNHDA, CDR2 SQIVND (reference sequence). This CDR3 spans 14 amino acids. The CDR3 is CASSTGTGGIEQYF. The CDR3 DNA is TGTGCCAGTAGTACCGGGACAGGGGGCATCGAGCAGTACTTC.

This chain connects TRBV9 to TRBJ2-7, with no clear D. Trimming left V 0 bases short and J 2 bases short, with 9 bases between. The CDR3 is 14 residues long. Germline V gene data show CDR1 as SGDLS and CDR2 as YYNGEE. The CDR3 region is CASSVAGSTYEQYF. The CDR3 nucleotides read TGTGCCAGCAGCGTAGCAGGCAGTACCTACGAGCAGTACTTC.

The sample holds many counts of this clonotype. The CDR3 loop reads CASSPGTVYEQYF. Here the CDR3 DNA reads TGTGCCAGCAGTCCCGGGACAGTCTACGAGCAGTACTTC. The rearrangement links TRBV7-9 to TRBJ2-7; 7 bases agree with TRBD1. CDR1 SEHNR and CDR2 FQNEAQ come from the germline V gene (reference sequence). Unmatched junction bases numbered 5, after V lost 6 bases and J lost 3 bases. The CDR3 sequence is 13 residues long. Drawing the rest from reference TRBV7-9 and TRBJ2-7, the complete variable domain is DTGVSQNPRHKITKRGQNVTFRCDPISEHNRLYWYRQTLGQGPEFLTYFQNEAQLEKSRLLSDRFSAERPKGSFSTLEIQRTEQGDSAMYLCASSPGTVYEQYFGPGTRLTVT.

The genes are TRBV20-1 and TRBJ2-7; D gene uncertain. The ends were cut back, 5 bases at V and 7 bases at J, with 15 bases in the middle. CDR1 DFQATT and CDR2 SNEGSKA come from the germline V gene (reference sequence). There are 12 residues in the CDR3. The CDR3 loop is CSAAPQYNEQYF. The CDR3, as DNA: TGCAGTGCTGCGCCCCAGTACAATGAGCAGTACTTC.

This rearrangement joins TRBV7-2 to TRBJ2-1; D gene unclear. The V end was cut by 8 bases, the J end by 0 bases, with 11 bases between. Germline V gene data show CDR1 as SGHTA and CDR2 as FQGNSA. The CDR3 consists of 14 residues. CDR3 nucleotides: TGTGCCAGCCAGAGTTGTAGCTCCTACAATGAGCAGTTCTTC. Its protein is CASQSCSSYNEQFF. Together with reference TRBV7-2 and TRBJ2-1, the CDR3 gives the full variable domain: GAGVSQSPSNKVTEKGKDVELRCDPISGHTALYWYRQSLGQGLEFLIYFQGNSAPDKSGLPSDRFSAERTGGSVSTLTIQRTQQEDSAVYLCASQSCSSYNEQFFGPGTRLTVL.

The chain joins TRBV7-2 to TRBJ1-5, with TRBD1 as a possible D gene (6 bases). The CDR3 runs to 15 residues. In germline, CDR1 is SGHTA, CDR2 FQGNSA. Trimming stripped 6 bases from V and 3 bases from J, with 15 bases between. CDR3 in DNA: TGTGCCAGCAGTTTCACGGGGGGGCACAATCAGCCCCAGCATTTT. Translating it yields CASSFTGGHNQPQHF.

The DNA of the CDR3 is TGTGCCAGCCTTTCTGACGGGAGGCAGGTTGAGCAGTTCTTC. Its protein product is CASLSDGRQVEQFF. J is TRBJ2-1 and V is TRBV2, with 7 bases that match TRBD2. Germline assignment: CDR1 SNHLY and CDR2 FYNNEI. The CDR3 is 14 residues long. V lost 8 bases to trimming and J lost 9 bases; unmatched junction nucleotides: 13.

CDR3 nucleotides: TGTGCCAGCAGGCTGGGACTTATGAACAATGAGCAGTTCTTC. It codes for CASRLGLMNNEQFF. The chain carries TRBV6-5 and TRBJ2-1, with D perhaps TRBD2 (6 bases). In germline, CDR1 is MNHEY, CDR2 SVGAGI. The CDR3 consists of 14 residues. Trimming removed 6 bases at V and 5 bases at J, with 14 bases between.